This is a list of T cell receptor beta chains from one sample in a study of T cell responses to AZD1222 COVID-19 vaccine. Measured with immunoSEQ multiplex PCR; TCRdb has only the in-frame clones, and not every one. The table records more than 150,000 clones, about 90% of them present only once. The sample in question was peripheral blood, obtained on day 0 of AZD1222 vaccination. Receptors originate from an adult in good health. Each CDR3 is given with its conserved first and last residue. The order of the fields is J gene, D gene, clone size, V gene, CDR3 DNA, CDR3 protein. A D gene is named only where the DNA matches it firmly. Size is stated for part of the rows, as once, few or many counts, or as a class when the clone is expanded.

>TRBJ2-6|-|-|TRBV7-2
TGTGCCAGCAGCTTACGGGAGAGTGGGGCCAACGTCCTGACTTTC
CASSLRESGANVLTF
>TRBJ1-6|-|-|TRBV5-4
TGTGCCAGCAGCTTGGGGGGGGCGCGTAATTCACCCCTCCACTTT
CASSLGGARNSPLHF
>TRBJ2-1|TRBD1|-|TRBV29-1
TGCAGCGTTGCCGGACAGGGCGAGCGGACCCCCTACAATGAGCAGTTCTTC
CSVAGQGERTPYNEQFF
>TRBJ1-2|-|-|TRBV20-1
TGCAGTGCTAGTCGCGACCTCTATGGCTACACCTTC
CSASRDLYGYTF
>TRBJ2-3|-|-|TRBV19
TGTGCCAGTAGCATCCGGGATACGCAGTATTTT
CASSIRDTQYF
>TRBJ2-7|TRBD2|-|TRBV19
TGTGCCAGTAGTCCCCCCGGGACTAGCTTCGCCGAGCAGTACTTC
CASSPPGTSFAEQYF
>TRBJ2-1|-|-|TRBV28
TGTGCCAGCAGTTTATGGGCGGGGAGCGGAACCTACAATGAGCAGTTCTTC
CASSLWAGSGTYNEQFF
>TRBJ2-1|-|-|TRBV7-2
TGTGCCACCAGAGAAGAGCAGTTCTTC
CATREEQFF
>TRBJ2-1|-|-|TRBV6-2/TRBV6-3
TGTGCCAGCAGTTACCGGGCCTTGGCCCGCAATGAGCAGTTCTTC
CASSYRALARNEQFF
>TRBJ2-7|TRBD2|-|TRBV6-2/TRBV6-3
TGTGCCAGCAGTTACGTACGAGGGACTAGCGGGAGGGCCCACGAGCAGTACTTC
CASSYVRGTSGRAHEQYF
>TRBJ2-3|-|once|TRBV9
TGTGCCAGCAGCGTAGGCATGCGGGATAGTTGGGCAGATACGCAGTATTTT
CASSVGMRDSWADTQYF
>TRBJ2-5|-|-|TRBV5-4
TGTGCCAGCAGCTTGGGAATACGGGAGACCCAGTACTTC
CASSLGIRETQYF
>TRBJ2-3|-|-|TRBV5-1
TGCGCCAGCAGCTTCGGGGGTACGCAGTATTTT
CASSFGGTQYF
>TRBJ1-1|TRBD1|-|TRBV27
TGTGCCAGCAGTTTCCAGGGGGCGCGGAGAGCTTTCTTT
CASSFQGARRAFF
>TRBJ1-5|-|once|TRBV3-1/TRBV3-2
TGTGCCAGCAGCCAACAGGGAAGCAATCAGCCCCAGCATTTT
CASSQQGSNQPQHF
>TRBJ2-3|-|-|TRBV11-2
TGTGCCAGCAGCTTAGATCGTCCGGGGGCCGGAACAGATACGCAGTATTTT
CASSLDRPGAGTDTQYF
>TRBJ1-2|-|-|TRBV28
TGTGCCAGCATCGGCAGCTCGACGCGTTATGGCTACACCTTC
CASIGSSTRYGYTF
>TRBJ1-3|-|-|TRBV19
TGTGCCAGTAGTATCATGAGTGCTTCCGGAAACACCATATATTTT
CASSIMSASGNTIYF
>TRBJ2-2|-|-|TRBV10-1
TGCGCCAGCAGCCCGATATGGGGGAACACCGGGGAGCTGTTTTTT
CASSPIWGNTGELFF
>TRBJ2-3|-|-|TRBV7-2
TGTGCCAGCAGCTTGGGCTTCTCGCAGTATTTT
CASSLGFSQYF
>TRBJ1-4|-|-|TRBV5-1
TGCGCCAGCAGCTTGGAGGGTTGGGACAACTATGAAAAACTGTTTTTT
CASSLEGWDNYEKLFF
>TRBJ1-4|-|once|TRBV28
TGTGCCAGCAGTTTGGGCGGCGCTAATGAAAAACTGTTTTTT
CASSLGGANEKLFF
>TRBJ2-3|-|-|TRBV7-2
TGTGCCAGCAGCTCTTATCGGGCAGATACGCAGTATTTT
CASSSYRADTQYF
>TRBJ1-4|-|-|TRBV9
TGTGCCAGCAGCATCAGATCGGGGAGTGAAAAACTGTTTTTT
CASSIRSGSEKLFF
>TRBJ2-1|TRBD2|-|TRBV29-1
TGCAGCGTTGATGGAGCGGGAGGAAGTAATGAGCAGTTCTTC
CSVDGAGGSNEQFF
>TRBJ2-3|TRBD2|-|TRBV30
TGTGCCTGGAGGGGGACCGGGACTAGGGGGGCAGATACGCAGTATTTT
CAWRGTGTRGADTQYF
>TRBJ1-6|-|-|TRBV7-9
TGTGCCAGCAGCTTCCTGGACAGTTCTAGTTCACCCCTCCACTTT
CASSFLDSSSSPLHF
>TRBJ1-2|TRBD1|-|TRBV7-2
TGTGCCAGCAGCCCTACGGGACAGTCGGTCGCTGGCTACACCTTC
CASSPTGQSVAGYTF
>TRBJ2-5|TRBD1|-|TRBV24-1
TGTGCCACCAATGATCCGGGACAGGGAAAGACCCAGTACTTC
CATNDPGQGKTQYF
>TRBJ1-4|-|-|TRBV4-2
TGTGCCAGCAGCCAAACTGTAGGGGGAAGTTATGAAAAACTGTTTTTT
CASSQTVGGSYEKLFF